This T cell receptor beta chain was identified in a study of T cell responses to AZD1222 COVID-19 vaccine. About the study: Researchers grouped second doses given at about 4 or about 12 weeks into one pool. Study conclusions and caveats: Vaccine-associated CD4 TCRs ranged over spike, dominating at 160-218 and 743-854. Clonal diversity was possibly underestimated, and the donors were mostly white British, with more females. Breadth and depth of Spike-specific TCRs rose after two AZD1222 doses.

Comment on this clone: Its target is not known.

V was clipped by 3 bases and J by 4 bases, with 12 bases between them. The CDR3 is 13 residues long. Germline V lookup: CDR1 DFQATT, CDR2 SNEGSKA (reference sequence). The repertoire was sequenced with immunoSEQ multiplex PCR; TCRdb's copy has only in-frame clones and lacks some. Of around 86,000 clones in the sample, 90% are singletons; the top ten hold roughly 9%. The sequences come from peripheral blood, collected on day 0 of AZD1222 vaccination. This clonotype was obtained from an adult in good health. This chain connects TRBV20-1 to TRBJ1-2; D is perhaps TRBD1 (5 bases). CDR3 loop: CSASSPTAYGYTF. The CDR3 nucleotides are TGCAGTGCTAGTTCCCCGACAGCCTATGGCTACACCTTC.